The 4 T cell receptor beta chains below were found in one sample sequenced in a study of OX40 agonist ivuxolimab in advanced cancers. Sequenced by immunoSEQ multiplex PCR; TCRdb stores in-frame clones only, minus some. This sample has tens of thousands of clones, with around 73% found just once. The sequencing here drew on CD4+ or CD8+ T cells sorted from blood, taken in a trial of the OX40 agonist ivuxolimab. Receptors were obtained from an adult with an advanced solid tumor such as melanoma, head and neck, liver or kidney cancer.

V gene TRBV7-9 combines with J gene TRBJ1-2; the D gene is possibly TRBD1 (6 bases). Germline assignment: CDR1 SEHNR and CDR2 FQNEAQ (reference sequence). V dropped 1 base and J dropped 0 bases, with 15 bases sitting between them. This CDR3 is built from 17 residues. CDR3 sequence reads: CASSLGGPTGTNYGYTF. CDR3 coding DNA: TGTGCCAGCAGCTTAGGCGGACCGACAGGAACTAACTATGGCTACACCTTC.

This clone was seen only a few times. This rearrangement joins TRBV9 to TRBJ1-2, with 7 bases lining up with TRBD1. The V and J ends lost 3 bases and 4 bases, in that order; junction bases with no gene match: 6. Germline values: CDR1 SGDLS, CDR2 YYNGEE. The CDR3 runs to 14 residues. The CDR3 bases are TGTGCCAGCAGCGAGAGACAGGGCGGCTATGGCTACACCTTC. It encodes CASSERQGGYGYTF.

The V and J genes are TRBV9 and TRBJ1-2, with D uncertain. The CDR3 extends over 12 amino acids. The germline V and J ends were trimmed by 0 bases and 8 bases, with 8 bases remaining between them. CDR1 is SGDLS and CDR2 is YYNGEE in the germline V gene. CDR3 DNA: TGTGCCAGCAGCGTAGACACGGGAGGCTACACCTTC. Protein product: CASSVDTGGYTF.

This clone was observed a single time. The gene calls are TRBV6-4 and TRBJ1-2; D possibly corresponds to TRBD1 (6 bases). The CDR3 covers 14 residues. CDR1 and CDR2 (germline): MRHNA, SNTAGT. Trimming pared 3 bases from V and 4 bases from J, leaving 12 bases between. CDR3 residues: CASSEGGGGYGYTF. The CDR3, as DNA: TGTGCCAGCAGTGAAGGGGGGGGCGGCTATGGCTACACCTTC.